The rows below give T cell receptor beta chains drawn from one sample of a study of shared clonotypes between healthy human individuals. Produced via immunoSEQ multiplex PCR; TCRdb's table is partial and in-frame only. The table has about 980,000 clones, around three quarters seen once. The sample was memory CD4+ T cells sorted from blood. These receptors all come from a man in his late teens or twenties in good health. CDR3s include the opening cysteine and the closing phenylalanine or tryptophan.

j_call	v_call	cdr3_aa
TRBJ2-7	TRBV6-5	CASSAPGTYEQYF
TRBJ1-2	TRBV28	CASRSALNYGYTF
TRBJ1-1	TRBV2	CASRGEYTEAFF
TRBJ1-2	TRBV7-9	CASSLPRDRGGYTF
TRBJ2-7	TRBV5-1	CASSPDRGPLYEQYF
TRBJ2-2	TRBV28	CASSFFSGVATGELFF
TRBJ1-2	TRBV11-2	CASSLENGAGYTF
TRBJ1-1	TRBV11-2	CASSLDPGRITEAFF
TRBJ2-1	TRBV6-5	CASRRGAGYNEQFF
TRBJ2-2	TRBV15	CATSRAADGELFF
TRBJ2-7	TRBV7-9	CASSLTMTPLDLEQYF
TRBJ1-1	TRBV14	CASSLQTGVTEAFF
TRBJ2-3	TRBV10-3	CAISGALAGGHTDTQYF
TRBJ2-1	TRBV7-9	CASSLESPEQFF
TRBJ1-4	TRBV29-1	CSVESLGKLFF
TRBJ2-1	TRBV10-3	CATLAGESYNEQFF
TRBJ1-6	TRBV9	CASSAEGTQNSPLHF
TRBJ1-2	TRBV6-1	CASVSRANYGYTF
TRBJ1-2	TRBV2	CASTQGEGARVSGYTF
TRBJ1-5	TRBV5-5	CASSLHTGNAYSNQPQHF
TRBJ2-7	TRBV6-1	CASNDVGEQYF
TRBJ2-1	TRBV5-1	CASTRMAGGSTYNEQFF
TRBJ1-2	TRBV6-6	CASASNPRDRGYGYTF
TRBJ1-1	TRBV10-3	CAIRKGGQGAFEEAFF
TRBJ2-7	TRBV5-1	CASSLTTGPYEQYF
TRBJ2-7	TRBV30	CAWRQNGRSSYEQYF
TRBJ2-7	TRBV29-1	CSAQGTFYEQYF
TRBJ1-3	TRBV7-8	CASSLGTASGNTIYF